The rows below give T cell receptor beta chains drawn from one sample of a study of cytomegalovirus exposure and HLA in healthy donors. Sequenced by immunoSEQ multiplex PCR; TCRdb stores in-frame clones only, minus some. The table lists under 200,000 clones, roughly four fifths of them singletons. Sequenced material: PBMCs. These receptors originate from a woman aged 18 to 35 in good health and CMV-seropositive. The CDR3 runs from the conserved cysteine through the conserved F or W. A D gene is named only where the DNA matches it firmly. Clone sizes are given selectively: once, few, many, or a class where the clone is expanded.

v_call: TRBV6-1; j_call: TRBJ2-2; d_call: -; clone_size: -; cdr3_aa: CASSQQGTGELFF
v_call: TRBV6-1; j_call: TRBJ1-6; d_call: -; clone_size: -; cdr3_aa: CASSEWRSSYNSPLHF
v_call: TRBV11-2; j_call: TRBJ2-1; d_call: -; clone_size: once; cdr3_aa: CASSRWGDEQFF
v_call: TRBV5-4; j_call: TRBJ2-1; d_call: TRBD2; clone_size: few; cdr3_aa: CASSLGLALNEQFF
v_call: TRBV2; j_call: TRBJ1-2; d_call: TRBD1; clone_size: -; cdr3_aa: CASRTQGYGYTF
v_call: TRBV6-1; j_call: TRBJ2-2; d_call: TRBD2; clone_size: few; cdr3_aa: CAGLAGVSTGELFF
v_call: TRBV9; j_call: TRBJ1-1; d_call: -; clone_size: -; cdr3_aa: CASSAGVNTEAFF
v_call: TRBV5-6; j_call: TRBJ1-2; d_call: -; clone_size: once; cdr3_aa: CASSFTPGVSGGYTF
v_call: TRBV5-1; j_call: TRBJ1-4; d_call: TRBD1; clone_size: -; cdr3_aa: CASTGGGRTNEKLFF
v_call: TRBV27; j_call: TRBJ2-4; d_call: -; clone_size: -; cdr3_aa: CAVGRRNIQYF
v_call: TRBV7-3; j_call: TRBJ2-5; d_call: -; clone_size: -; cdr3_aa: CASSLTGTTQETQYF
v_call: TRBV6-1; j_call: TRBJ1-6; d_call: TRBD1; clone_size: few; cdr3_aa: CASRRGQPSPLHF
v_call: TRBV9; j_call: TRBJ2-3; d_call: TRBD2; clone_size: -; cdr3_aa: CASSPSGVVDTQYF
v_call: TRBV7-2; j_call: TRBJ2-1; d_call: -; clone_size: -; cdr3_aa: CASSWGHPDNEQFF
v_call: TRBV6-1; j_call: TRBJ2-3; d_call: TRBD1; clone_size: -; cdr3_aa: CASSDRGSYTDTQYF
v_call: TRBV21-1; j_call: TRBJ1-4; d_call: -; clone_size: -; cdr3_aa: CASSQSRGGTGGLANEKLFF
v_call: TRBV6-4; j_call: TRBJ2-3; d_call: TRBD2; clone_size: few; cdr3_aa: CASSEIAGPGDTQYF
v_call: TRBV18; j_call: TRBJ2-2; d_call: TRBD1; clone_size: -; cdr3_aa: CASSPRRTGLNTGELFF
v_call: TRBV5-5; j_call: TRBJ1-3; d_call: -; clone_size: -; cdr3_aa: CASSFRTVSGNTIYF
v_call: TRBV6-1; j_call: TRBJ1-2; d_call: -; clone_size: -; cdr3_aa: CASSVMTAPPSYGYTF
v_call: TRBV30; j_call: TRBJ2-5; d_call: -; clone_size: -; cdr3_aa: CAWSPGETQYF
v_call: TRBV5-1; j_call: TRBJ2-1; d_call: TRBD1; clone_size: -; cdr3_aa: CASSLEDRGRDEQFF
v_call: TRBV29-1; j_call: TRBJ1-4; d_call: -; clone_size: -; cdr3_aa: CSVGGTVGEKLFF
v_call: TRBV29-1; j_call: TRBJ2-7; d_call: -; clone_size: -; cdr3_aa: CSVDLAGGNYEQYF
v_call: TRBV6-5; j_call: TRBJ1-2; d_call: -; clone_size: few; cdr3_aa: CASSFNHLAGYGYTF
v_call: TRBV7-9; j_call: TRBJ2-1; d_call: -; clone_size: -; cdr3_aa: CASSLPGSSYNEQFF